The 25 T cell receptor beta chains below come from one sample, sequenced in a study of PD-1 blockade in mismatch repair-deficient tumors. Here immunoSEQ multiplex PCR was the method, and the copy in TCRdb shows in-frame clones only, minus some. The sample lists about 130,000 clones, 88% occurring once. This material consisted of peripheral blood, taken approximately 72 weeks after starting pembrolizumab. These receptors originate from an adult with mismatch repair-deficient cancer.

The V and J genes are TRBV27 and TRBJ1-1; 9 positions match TRBD1. From germline, CDR1 is MNHEY and CDR2 SMNVEV (reference sequence). The CDR3 has 16 residues. After removal of 5 bases from V and 5 bases from J, the junction contained 12 bases not matched to a gene. In nucleotides, the CDR3 is TGTGCCAGCAGTAAACAGGGGGCTTTCGATGGTACTGAAGCTTTCTTT. This codes for CASSKQGAFDGTEAFF.

J is TRBJ2-1 and V is TRBV12-5; the D is unclear. This CDR3 spans 16 amino acids. The V gene lost 3 bases and the J gene lost 4 bases, with 16 bases spanning the gap. Germline V gene sequence: CDR1 LGHNT, CDR2 FRNRAP. The CDR3 protein is CASGFLSRILYNEQFF. In DNA form, the CDR3 reads TGTGCTAGTGGTTTCTTATCTAGAATTCTTTACAATGAGCAGTTCTTC.

This clone was found a few times. The same CDR3 can be traced to other DNA sequences in this sample. This chain joins TRBV25-1 and TRBJ2-7; the D is unclear. Looked up from germline, CDR1 is MGHDK and CDR2 is SYGVNS. V dropped 3 bases and J dropped 0 bases, with 0 bases sitting between them. The CDR3 contains 11 residues. This CDR3 reads CASSDSYEQYF. The CDR3 DNA reads as TGTGCCAGCAGTGACTCCTACGAGCAGTACTTC.

The CDR3 nucleotides are TGCGCCAGCAGTGATGGCGAAGGAGTTAACTATGGCTACACCTTC. It is translated as CASSDGEGVNYGYTF. This chain connects TRBV10-2 to TRBJ1-2; D remains ambiguous. V was trimmed by 3 bases and J by 1 base, leaving 12 bases between them. This CDR3 has 15 amino acids. The germline V gene encodes CDR1 WSHSY and CDR2 SAAADI.

The CDR3 loop is CASRPTGSISGNTIYF. In DNA form, the CDR3 reads TGTGCCAGCAGGCCGACAGGGTCCATCTCTGGAAACACCATATATTTT. The chain combines TRBV27 with TRBJ1-3, with 7 bases lining up with TRBD1. From germline, CDR1 is MNHEY and CDR2 SMNVEV (reference sequence). This CDR3 has 16 amino acids. V lost 6 bases to trimming and J lost 0 bases; unmatched junction nucleotides: 8.

The chain combines TRBV11-2 with TRBJ2-5; unclear D gene. In germline, CDR1 is SGHAT, CDR2 FQNNGV. The CDR3 covers 13 residues. With 6 bases removed from V and 4 bases from J, the gap between germline ends came to 12 bases. CDR3: CASSPNPTETQYF. CDR3 coding DNA: TGTGCCAGCAGTCCAAACCCCACAGAGACCCAGTACTTC.

The CDR3 DNA reads TGTGCCAGCAGTTTTAGTCCAGCAAATATCGACTACGTGAAGGGGCAGCCCCAGCATTTT. Amino acids: CASSFSPANIDYVKGQPQHF. J is TRBJ1-5 and V is TRBV28; tentative D call: TRBD1 (5 bases). The V gene's germline CDR1 is MDHEN and CDR2 SYDVKM. The CDR3 is 20 amino acids. V was cut by 3 bases and J by 7 bases, with 31 bases left in between.

The sample holds a few counts of this clone. The gene calls are TRBV28 and TRBJ2-7; maybe TRBD1 (6 bases). Trimming left V 8 bases short and J 5 bases short, with 13 bases between. This CDR3 is 12 amino acids long. Germline assignment: CDR1 MDHEN and CDR2 SYDVKM. The CDR3 here is CASPTGRDEQYF. The CDR3 bases are TGTGCCAGCCCAACAGGGCGAGACGAGCAGTACTTC.

The chain joins TRBV7-9 to TRBJ2-7, with no clear D. There are 15 residues in the CDR3. V was clipped by 5 bases and J by 5 bases, with 19 bases between them. Germline V gene sequence: CDR1 SEHNR, CDR2 FQNEAQ (reference sequence). CDR3 coding DNA: TGTGCCAGCAGCGGATACAAGGGCCTCGCGCACGAGCAGTACTTC. Encoded protein: CASSGYKGLAHEQYF.

The V call is TRBV19, the J call TRBJ2-5; D remains unclear. The germline V gene encodes CDR1 LNHDA and CDR2 SQIVND (reference sequence). Trimming pared 3 bases from V and 3 bases from J, leaving 8 bases between. The CDR3 spans 13 residues. CDR3 amino acids: CASSIRPEETQYF. CDR3 bases: TGTGCCAGTAGTATCCGCCCCGAAGAGACCCAGTACTTC.

The chain couples TRBV28 to TRBJ2-3; 7 bases agree with TRBD2. The CDR3 sequence is 16 residues long. From germline, CDR1 is MDHEN and CDR2 SYDVKM. V shed 6 bases, J shed 1 base, and the junction held 10 bases outside the gene matches. The CDR3 loop is CASRGGKAGGTDTQYF. CDR3 coding DNA: TGTGCCAGCAGGGGGGGTAAGGCGGGAGGCACAGATACGCAGTATTTT.

The CDR3 region has the DNA TGTGCCAGCACCAAATCTCGGACAGGGAATGATGGCTACACCTTC. This gives the protein CASTKSRTGNDGYTF. The chain couples TRBV6-6 to TRBJ1-2, with TRBD1 matching over 8 bases. Looked up from germline, CDR1 is MNHNY and CDR2 is SVGAGI (reference sequence). Trimming took 7 bases from V and 6 from J; bases not matched to a gene: 13. This CDR3 is built from 15 residues.

The chain combines TRBV15 with TRBJ2-7; 8 nucleotides line up with TRBD1. Germline V gene data show CDR1 as LNHNV and CDR2 as YYDKDF (reference sequence). This CDR3 is 14 amino acids long. After removal of 2 bases from V and 6 bases from J, the junction contained 6 bases not matched to a gene. CDR3 sequence: CATSRTGGFGEQYF. The DNA for the CDR3 is TGTGCCACCAGCAGAACAGGGGGTTTTGGCGAGCAGTACTTC.

This clone was counted between two and nine times. The V and J genes are TRBV27 and TRBJ2-7; no definite D call. The CDR3 has 13 amino acids. Germline CDR1 MNHEY, CDR2 SMNVEV (reference sequence). V was shortened by 5 bases and J by 2 bases, with 10 bases between the two germline ends. CDR3 sequence: CASSDGVTYEQYF. The CDR3 DNA reads TGTGCCAGCAGTGACGGAGTAACCTACGAGCAGTACTTC.

V is TRBV28 and J is TRBJ2-1; D possibly corresponds to TRBD1 (6 bases). The CDR3 runs 12 residues. Trimming cost V 6 bases and J 7 bases, with 10 bases left between them. The germline V gene encodes CDR1 MDHEN and CDR2 SYDVKM. The CDR3 DNA follows: TGTGCCAGCAGATTCCAGGGGAATGAGCAGTTCTTC. Protein product: CASRFQGNEQFF.

V and J are TRBV7-9 and TRBJ1-5; perhaps TRBD1 as D (5 bases). Germline V gene lookup returns CDR1 SEHNR and CDR2 FQNEAQ (reference sequence). There are 16 residues in the CDR3. V was clipped by 0 bases and J by 0 bases, with 9 bases between them. In nucleotides, the CDR3 is TGTGCCAGCAGCTTAGCGCCGGGGGGTAGCAATCAGCCCCAGCATTTT. Amino acids: CASSLAPGGSNQPQHF.

The sample holds a few counts of this clone. This sample includes further DNA sequences coding for the same CDR3. This chain connects TRBV18 to TRBJ1-5, with no clear D. The V gene lost 3 bases and the J gene lost 4 bases, with 4 bases spanning the gap. The germline V gene encodes CDR1 KGHSH and CDR2 LQKENI. This CDR3 comprises 12 residues. The chain's CDR3 is CASSPGNQPQHF. For the CDR3, the DNA is TGTGCCAGCTCACCGGGGAATCAGCCCCAGCATTTT.

The count of this clone is one. The chain recombines TRBV28 with TRBJ2-7, with TRBD2 identical over 7 bases. Per germline, CDR1 MDHEN and CDR2 SYDVKM. The CDR3 contains 14 residues. V lost 11 bases to trimming and J lost 2 bases; unmatched junction nucleotides: 12. The CDR3 DNA follows: TGTGCCTGCGCCGGGACTAATCCACCCTACGAGCAGTACTTC. As protein: CACAGTNPPYEQYF.

V is TRBV12-2 and J is TRBJ2-2. TRBV12-2 is deemed a pseudogene. The CDR3 covers 21 residues. The CDR3: CASRLVSGKLGNREYTGELFF. For the CDR3, the DNA is TGTGCAAGTCGCTTAGTATCGGGTAAGCTAGGGAATCGAGAGTACACCGGGGAGCTGTTTTTT.

V is TRBV10-3 and J is TRBJ1-5; possible D gene TRBD1, 5 bases. Looked up from germline, CDR1 is ENHRY and CDR2 is SYGVKD. The CDR3 has 15 residues. The V end lost 3 bases, the J end lost 0 bases, and 9 bases lay between the germline ends. The CDR3 sequence: CAISDQGVSNQPQHF. The CDR3 DNA follows: TGTGCCATCAGTGACCAGGGCGTTAGCAATCAGCCCCAGCATTTT.

The chain employs TRBV9 and TRBJ2-2; no reliable D call. The germline V gene has CDR1 SGDLS and CDR2 YYNGEE. The length of the CDR3 is 15 residues. The V end was cut by 0 bases, the J end by 2 bases, with 8 bases between. This CDR3 is CASSVANGNTGELFF. Written as DNA, the CDR3 is TGTGCCAGCAGCGTAGCCAACGGAAACACCGGGGAGCTGTTTTTT. Using reference TRBV9 and TRBJ2-2 for the parts outside the CDR3, the full variable domain is DSGVTQTPKHLITATGQRVTLRCSPRSGDLSVYWYQQSLDQGLQFLIQYYNGEERAKGNILERFSAQQFPDLHSELNLSSLELGDSALYFCASSVANGNTGELFFGEGSRLTVL.

The chain carries TRBV14 and TRBJ1-5; 7 bases map to TRBD1. Germline V gene data show CDR1 as SGHDN and CDR2 as FVKESK. Trimming cost V 4 bases and J 4 bases; bases outside gene matches: 1. The CDR3 covers 13 residues. Here the CDR3 DNA reads TGTGCCAGCAGCCCGGGACAGAATCAGCCCCAGCATTTT. Encoded protein: CASSPGQNQPQHF.

This clone is deemed medium-sized. The J gene is TRBJ2-1, the V gene TRBV6-5; 10 nucleotides align to TRBD2. The V gene end was trimmed by 2 bases and the J gene end by 7 bases; junction bases not matched to a gene: 8. The CDR3 has 16 amino acids. Per germline, CDR1 MNHEY and CDR2 SVGAGI. Written as DNA, the CDR3 is TGTGCCAGCAGTTACGTCCTAGCGGGAGTTGGGAATGAGCAGTTCTTC. It encodes CASSYVLAGVGNEQFF.

This sequence joins TRBV7-3 and TRBJ2-1; 14 bases line up with TRBD2. This CDR3 has 15 residues. With V trimmed by 6 bases and J by 9 bases, 7 bases remained unmatched. Per germline, CDR1 SGHTA and CDR2 FQGTGA. The CDR3 sequence: CASSPGLAGVGEQFF. The CDR3 nucleotides read TGTGCCAGCAGTCCGGGACTAGCGGGAGTAGGTGAGCAGTTCTTC.

V is TRBV5-4 and J is TRBJ2-7; 9 positions agree with TRBD2. Germline loops: CDR1 SGHNT, CDR2 YYREEE (reference sequence). V gave up 3 bases and J gave up 2 bases; unmatched junction bases: 6. The CDR3 spans 15 residues. The CDR3, as DNA: TGTGCCAGCAGCTCGTCTAGCGGGACCCCCTACGAGCAGTACTTC. This encodes CASSSSSGTPYEQYF. The whole variable domain, remainder taken from reference TRBV5-4 and TRBJ2-7, is ETGVTQSPTHLIKTRGQQVTLRCSSQSGHNTVSWYQQALGQGPQFIFQYYREEENGRGNFPPRFSGLQFPNYSSELNVNALELDDSALYLCASSSSSGTPYEQYFGPGTRLTVT.